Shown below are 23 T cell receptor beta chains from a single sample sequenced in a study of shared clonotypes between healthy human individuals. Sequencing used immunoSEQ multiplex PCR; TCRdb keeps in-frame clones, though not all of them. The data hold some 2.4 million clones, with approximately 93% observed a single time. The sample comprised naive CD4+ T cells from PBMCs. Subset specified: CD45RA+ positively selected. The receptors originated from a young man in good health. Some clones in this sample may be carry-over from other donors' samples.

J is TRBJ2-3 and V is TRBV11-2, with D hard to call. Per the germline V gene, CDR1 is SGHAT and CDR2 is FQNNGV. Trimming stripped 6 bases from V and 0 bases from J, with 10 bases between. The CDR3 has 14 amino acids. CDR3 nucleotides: TGTGCCAGCAGTTCATGGCTGAGCACAGATACGCAGTATTTT. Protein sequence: CASSSWLSTDTQYF.

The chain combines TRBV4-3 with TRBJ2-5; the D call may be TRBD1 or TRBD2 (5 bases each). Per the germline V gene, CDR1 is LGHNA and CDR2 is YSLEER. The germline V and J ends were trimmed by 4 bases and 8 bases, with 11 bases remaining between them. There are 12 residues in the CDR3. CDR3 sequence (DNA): TGCGCCAGCAGCCCAGGGACGGGAACCCAGTACTTC. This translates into CASSPGTGTQYF.

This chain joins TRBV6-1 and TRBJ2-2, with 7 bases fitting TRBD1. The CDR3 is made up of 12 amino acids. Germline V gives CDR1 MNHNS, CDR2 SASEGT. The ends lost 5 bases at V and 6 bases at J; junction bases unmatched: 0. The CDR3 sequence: CASSQGAGELFF. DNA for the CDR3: TGTGCCAGCAGTCAGGGGGCCGGGGAGCTGTTTTTT.

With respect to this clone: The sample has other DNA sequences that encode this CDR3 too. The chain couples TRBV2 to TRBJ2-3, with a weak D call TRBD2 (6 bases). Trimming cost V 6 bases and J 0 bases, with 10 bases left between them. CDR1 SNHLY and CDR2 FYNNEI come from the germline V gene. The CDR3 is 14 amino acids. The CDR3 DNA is TGTGCCAGCAGCCCGGGACTGAGCACAGATACGCAGTATTTT. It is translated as CASSPGLSTDTQYF.

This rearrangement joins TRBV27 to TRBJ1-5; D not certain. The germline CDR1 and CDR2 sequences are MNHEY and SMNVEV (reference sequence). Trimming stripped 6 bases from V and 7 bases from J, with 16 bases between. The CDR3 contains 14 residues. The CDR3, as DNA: TGTGCCAGCAGCTCAATCGGAGGTGGACAGCCCCAGCATTTT. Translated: CASSSIGGGQPQHF.

CDR3 coding DNA: TGCGCCAGCAGCTCGACAGGGGGGTATGAGACCCAGTACTTC. Amino acid sequence: CASSSTGGYETQYF. This chain uses TRBV5-1 with TRBJ2-5; 9 bases map to TRBD1. The germline V gene has CDR1 SGHRS and CDR2 YFSETQ. The CDR3 covers 14 residues. J was trimmed by 5 bases and V by 3 bases; bases with no gene match: 5.

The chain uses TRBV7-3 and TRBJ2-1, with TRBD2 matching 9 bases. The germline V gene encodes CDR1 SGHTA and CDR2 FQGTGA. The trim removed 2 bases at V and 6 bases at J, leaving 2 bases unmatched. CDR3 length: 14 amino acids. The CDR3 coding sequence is TGTGCCAGCAGCTTAGCGGGAGGGGTCAATGAGCAGTTCTTC. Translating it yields CASSLAGGVNEQFF.

The CDR3 loop is CASSPDPDSRFLYF. CDR3 DNA: TGTGCCAGCAGCCCTGACCCGGACAGTCGTTTCCTATATTTT. The genes are TRBV7-2 and TRBJ1-3, with a tentative D call TRBD1 (6 bases). Germline CDR1 is SGHTA and CDR2 is FQGNSA. The CDR3 is made up of 14 amino acids. The V end was cut by 5 bases, the J end by 14 bases, with 22 bases between.

CDR3 nucleotide sequence: TGTGCCAGCTCAGACCAAGAGACCCAGTACTTC. Its translation: CASSDQETQYF. The chain carries TRBV18 and TRBJ2-5, with D uncertain. In germline, CDR1 is KGHSH, CDR2 LQKENI. This CDR3 region has 11 residues. Trimming left V 5 bases short and J 0 bases short, with 1 base between.

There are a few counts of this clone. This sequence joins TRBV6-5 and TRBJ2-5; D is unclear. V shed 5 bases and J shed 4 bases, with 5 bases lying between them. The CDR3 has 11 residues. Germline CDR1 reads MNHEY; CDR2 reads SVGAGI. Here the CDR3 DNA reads TGTGCCAGCAGTACTCGAGAGACCCAGTACTTC. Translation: CASSTRETQYF.

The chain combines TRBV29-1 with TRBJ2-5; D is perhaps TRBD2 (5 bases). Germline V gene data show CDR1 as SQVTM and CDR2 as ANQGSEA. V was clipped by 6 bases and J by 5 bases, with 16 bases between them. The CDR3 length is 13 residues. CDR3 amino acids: CSVLRAAGETQYF. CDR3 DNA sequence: TGCAGCGTCCTAAGGGCCGCGGGTGAGACCCAGTACTTC.

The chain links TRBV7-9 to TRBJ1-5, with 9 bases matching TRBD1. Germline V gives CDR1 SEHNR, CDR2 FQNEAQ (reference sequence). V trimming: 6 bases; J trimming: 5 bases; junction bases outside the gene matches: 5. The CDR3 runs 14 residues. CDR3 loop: CASSRDRAYQPQHF. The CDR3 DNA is TGTGCCAGCAGTCGGGACAGGGCGTATCAGCCCCAGCATTTT.

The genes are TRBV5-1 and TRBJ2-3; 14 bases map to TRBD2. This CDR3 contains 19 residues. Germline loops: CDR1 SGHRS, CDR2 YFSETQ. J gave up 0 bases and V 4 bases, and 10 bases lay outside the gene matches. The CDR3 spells CASSLVPGLAGASTDTQYF. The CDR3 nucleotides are TGCGCCAGCAGCCTCGTCCCGGGACTAGCGGGAGCGAGCACAGATACGCAGTATTTT.

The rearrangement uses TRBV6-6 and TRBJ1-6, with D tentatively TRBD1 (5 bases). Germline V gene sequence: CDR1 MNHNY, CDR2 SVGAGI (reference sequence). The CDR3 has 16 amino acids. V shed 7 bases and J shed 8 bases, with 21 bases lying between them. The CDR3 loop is CASNGQGGVRYSPLHF. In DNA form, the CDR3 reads TGTGCCAGCAATGGGCAGGGCGGGGTTAGGTATTCACCCCTCCACTTT.

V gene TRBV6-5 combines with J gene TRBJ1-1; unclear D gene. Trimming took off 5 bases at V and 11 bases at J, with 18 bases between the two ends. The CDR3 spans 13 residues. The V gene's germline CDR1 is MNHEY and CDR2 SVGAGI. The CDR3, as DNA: TGTGCCAGCAGTCCCGGACCCCGAATAGGGGCTTTCTTT. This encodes CASSPGPRIGAFF.

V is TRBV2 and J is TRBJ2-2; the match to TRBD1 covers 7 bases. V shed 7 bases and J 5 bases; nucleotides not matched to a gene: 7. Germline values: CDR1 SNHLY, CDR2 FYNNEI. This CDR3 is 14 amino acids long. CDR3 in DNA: TGTGCCAGCACCCGGGACAGTGGGACCGGGGAGCTGTTTTTT. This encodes CASTRDSGTGELFF.

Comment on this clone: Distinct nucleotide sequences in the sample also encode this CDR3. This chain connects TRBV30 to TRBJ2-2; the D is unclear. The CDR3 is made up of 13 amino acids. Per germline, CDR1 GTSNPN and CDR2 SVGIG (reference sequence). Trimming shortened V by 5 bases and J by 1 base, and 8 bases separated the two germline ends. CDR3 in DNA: TGTGCCTGGTCCCAGCGGAACACCGGGGAGCTGTTTTTT. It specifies CAWSQRNTGELFF.

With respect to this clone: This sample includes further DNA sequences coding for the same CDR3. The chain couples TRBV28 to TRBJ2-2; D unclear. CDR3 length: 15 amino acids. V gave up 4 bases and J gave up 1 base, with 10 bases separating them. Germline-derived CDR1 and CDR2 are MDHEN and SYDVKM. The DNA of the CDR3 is TGTGCCAGCAGTTCCCGTGGTAGGAACACCGGGGAGCTGTTTTTT. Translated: CASSSRGRNTGELFF.

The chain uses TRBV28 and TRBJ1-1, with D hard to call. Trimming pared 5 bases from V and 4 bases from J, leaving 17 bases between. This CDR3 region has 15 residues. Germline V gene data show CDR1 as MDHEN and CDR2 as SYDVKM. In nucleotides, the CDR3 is TGTGCCAGCAGTCGTCCTACAAGCCCCAGCACTGAAGCTTTCTTT. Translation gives CASSRPTSPSTEAFF. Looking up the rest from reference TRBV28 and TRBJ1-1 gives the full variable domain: DVKVTQSSRYLVKRTGEKVFLECVQDMDHENMFWYRQDPGLGLRLIYFSYDVKMKEKGDIPEGYSVSREKKERFSLILESASTNQTSMYLCASSRPTSPSTEAFFGQGTRLTVV.

In DNA form, the CDR3 reads TGTGCCAGCTTAGGTCGCGGGGTTTCCTACGAGCAGTACTTC. This gives the protein CASLGRGVSYEQYF. The rearrangement links TRBV2 to TRBJ2-7; weak D call: TRBD2 (6 bases). V lost 8 bases to trimming and J lost 1 base, with 15 bases between them. The length of the CDR3 is 14 residues. Per germline, CDR1 SNHLY and CDR2 FYNNEI. The variable domain in full, with the rest retrieved from reference TRBV2 and TRBJ2-7, is EPEVTQTPSHQVTQMGQEVILRCVPISNHLYFYWYRQILGQKVEFLVSFYNNEISEKSEIFDDQFSVERPDGSNFTLKIRSTKLEDSAMYFCASLGRGVSYEQYFGPGTRLTVT.

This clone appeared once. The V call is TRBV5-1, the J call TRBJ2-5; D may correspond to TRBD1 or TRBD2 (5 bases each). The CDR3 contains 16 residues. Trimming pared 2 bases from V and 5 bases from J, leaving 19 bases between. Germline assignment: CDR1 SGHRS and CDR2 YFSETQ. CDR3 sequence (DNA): TGCGCCAGCAGCTTCGGGCGTGGGACCCCCCAGGAGACCCAGTACTTC. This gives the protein CASSFGRGTPQETQYF.

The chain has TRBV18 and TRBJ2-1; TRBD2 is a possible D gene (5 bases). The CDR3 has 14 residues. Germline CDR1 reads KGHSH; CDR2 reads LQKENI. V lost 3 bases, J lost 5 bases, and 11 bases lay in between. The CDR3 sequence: CASSPNRGNNEQFF. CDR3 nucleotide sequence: TGTGCCAGCTCACCGAACCGGGGTAACAATGAGCAGTTCTTC.

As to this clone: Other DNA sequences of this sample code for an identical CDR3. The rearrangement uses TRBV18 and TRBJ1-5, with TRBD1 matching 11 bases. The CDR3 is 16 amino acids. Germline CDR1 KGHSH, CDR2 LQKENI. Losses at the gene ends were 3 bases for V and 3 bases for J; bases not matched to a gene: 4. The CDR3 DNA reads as TGTGCCAGCTCACCCGGGACAGGGGGACCCAATCAGCCCCAGCATTTT. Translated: CASSPGTGGPNQPQHF.